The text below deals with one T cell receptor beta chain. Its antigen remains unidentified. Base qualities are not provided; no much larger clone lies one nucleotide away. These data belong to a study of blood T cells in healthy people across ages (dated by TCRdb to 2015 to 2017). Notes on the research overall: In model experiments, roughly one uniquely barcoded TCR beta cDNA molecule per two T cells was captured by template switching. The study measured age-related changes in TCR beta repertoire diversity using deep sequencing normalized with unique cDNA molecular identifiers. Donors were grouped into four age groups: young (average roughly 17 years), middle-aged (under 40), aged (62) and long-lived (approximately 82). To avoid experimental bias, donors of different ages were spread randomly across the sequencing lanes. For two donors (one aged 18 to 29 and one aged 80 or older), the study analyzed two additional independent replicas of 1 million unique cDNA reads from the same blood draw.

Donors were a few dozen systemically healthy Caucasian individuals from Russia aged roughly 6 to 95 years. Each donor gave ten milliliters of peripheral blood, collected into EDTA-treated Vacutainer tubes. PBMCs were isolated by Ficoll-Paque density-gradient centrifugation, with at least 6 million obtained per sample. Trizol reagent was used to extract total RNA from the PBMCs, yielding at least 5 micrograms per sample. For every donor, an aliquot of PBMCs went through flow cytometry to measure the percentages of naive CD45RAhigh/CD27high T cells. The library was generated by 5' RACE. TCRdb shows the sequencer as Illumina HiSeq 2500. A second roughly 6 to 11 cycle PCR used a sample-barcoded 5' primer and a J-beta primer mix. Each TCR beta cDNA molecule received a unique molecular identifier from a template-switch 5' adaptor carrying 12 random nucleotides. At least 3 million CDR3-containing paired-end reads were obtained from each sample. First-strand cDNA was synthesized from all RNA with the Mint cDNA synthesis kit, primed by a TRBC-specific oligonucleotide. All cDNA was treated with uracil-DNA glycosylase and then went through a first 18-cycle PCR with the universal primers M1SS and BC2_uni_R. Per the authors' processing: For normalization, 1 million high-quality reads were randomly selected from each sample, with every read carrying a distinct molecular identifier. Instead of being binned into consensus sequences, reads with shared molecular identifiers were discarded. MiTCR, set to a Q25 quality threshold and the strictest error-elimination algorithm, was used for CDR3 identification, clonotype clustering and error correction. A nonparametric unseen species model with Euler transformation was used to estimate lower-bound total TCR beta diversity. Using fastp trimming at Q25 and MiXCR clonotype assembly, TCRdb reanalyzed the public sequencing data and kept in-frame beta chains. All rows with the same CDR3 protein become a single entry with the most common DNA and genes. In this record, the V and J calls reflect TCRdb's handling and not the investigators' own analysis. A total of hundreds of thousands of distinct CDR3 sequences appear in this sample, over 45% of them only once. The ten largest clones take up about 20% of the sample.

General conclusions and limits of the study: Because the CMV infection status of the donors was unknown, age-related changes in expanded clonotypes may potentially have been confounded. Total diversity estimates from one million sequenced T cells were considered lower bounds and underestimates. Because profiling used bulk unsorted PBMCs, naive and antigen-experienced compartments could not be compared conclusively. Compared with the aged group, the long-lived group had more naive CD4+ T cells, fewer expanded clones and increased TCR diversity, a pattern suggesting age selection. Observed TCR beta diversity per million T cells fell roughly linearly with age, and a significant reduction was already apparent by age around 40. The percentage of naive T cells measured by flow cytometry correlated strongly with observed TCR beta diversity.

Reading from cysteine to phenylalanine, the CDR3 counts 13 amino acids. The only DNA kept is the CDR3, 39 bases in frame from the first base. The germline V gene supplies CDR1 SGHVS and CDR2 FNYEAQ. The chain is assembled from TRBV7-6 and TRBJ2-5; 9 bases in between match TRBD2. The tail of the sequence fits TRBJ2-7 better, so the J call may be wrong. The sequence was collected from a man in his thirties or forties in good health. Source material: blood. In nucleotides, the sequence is TGTGCCAGCAGCTTGCAAGCGGGGGGCGAGCAGTACTTC. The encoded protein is CASSLQAGGEQYF.